Listed here are 3 T cell receptor beta chains from one sample, sequenced in a study of metastatic and nonmetastatic thyroid tumors. No patient had received any treatment before thyroid surgery. TCRdb re-called the PCR reads through MiXCR. The profile covers approximately 32,000 clones, with 18% appearing a single time and approximately 10% taken by the ten largest. Sequencing used blood. These receptor sequences come from a female donor with papillary thyroid cancer or a benign thyroid nodule (not recorded which). Some clones in this sample may be carry-over from other donors' samples.

About this clone itself: A read error may be the cause here, since a much bigger clone is one base away. Other DNA sequences of this sample code for an identical CDR3. This chain's CDR3 is CASGATGAGANVLTF. CDR3 sequence (DNA): TGTGCCAGCGGAGCTACAGGAGCTGGGGCCAACGTCCTGACTTTC. The chain uses TRBV9 and TRBJ2-6; tentative D call: TRBD1 (5 bases). CDR3 length: 15 residues. The V gene lost 7 bases and the J gene lost 2 bases, with 13 bases spanning the gap. Germline CDR1 is SGDLS and CDR2 is YYNGEE.

This clone occurred many times. The chain combines TRBV20-1 with TRBJ1-2; D gene uncertain. This CDR3 has 11 amino acids. Germline V lookup: CDR1 DFQATT, CDR2 SNEGSKA (reference sequence). Trimming shortened V by 0 bases and J by 8 bases, and 7 bases separated the two germline ends. Here the CDR3 reads CSARDPKGYTF. The CDR3 coding sequence is TGCAGTGCTAGAGATCCTAAAGGCTACACCTTC.

This clone was recorded many times. The chain combines TRBV19 with TRBJ2-7; a weak D match, TRBD1 (6 bases). V lost 5 bases, J lost 0 bases, and 11 bases lay in between. The CDR3 loop spans 14 amino acids. Germline-derived CDR1 and CDR2 are LNHDA and SQIVND (reference sequence). CDR3 nucleotides: TGTGCCAGTAGTTACCGGGACAACTCCTACGAGCAGTACTTC. This translates into CASSYRDNSYEQYF.